The 31 T cell receptor beta chains presented below share a single source sample, sequenced in a study of T cells in women clearing cervical HPV infection. Produced via immunoSEQ multiplex PCR; TCRdb's table is partial and in-frame only. The listing records some 26,000 clones. The sample was blood buffy coat. The receptors were sampled from a woman aged 18-69 years with a cervical HPV16 infection that either progressed to CIN3+ or cleared (not recorded which).

Comments on this clone: The DNA ends 3 residues before the CDR3 does, and the rest of the CDR3 is filled in from the germline J gene. V is TRBV5-1 and J is TRBJ1-2, with TRBD1 matching over 7 bases. The CDR3 sequence is 14 residues long. Germline assignment: CDR1 SGHRS and CDR2 YFSETQ. The CDR3 DNA, read in part, is TGCGCCAGCAGCTCCTCGGGACAGCAAGAGACC. Amino acid sequence: CASSSSGQQET. The whole CDR3 protein is CASSSSGQQETYTF.

A word on this clone: Coverage ceases 3 residues before the CDR3 finishes, and the germline J gene fills in the end. This sequence joins TRBV30 and TRBJ2-5, with 11 nucleotides matching TRBD1. The CDR3 loop spans 14 amino acids. J gave up 4 bases and V 4 bases, and 5 bases lay outside the gene matches. Germline CDR1 and CDR2: GTSNPN and SVGIG (reference sequence). The chain's CDR3 is CAWKGTGGRETQYF. The covered CDR3 bases are TGTGCCTGGAAAGGGACAGGGGGACGAGAGACC.

Comment on this clone: Sequencing ends 3 residues short of the CDR3 end; the germline J gene provides the rest. V is TRBV19 and J is TRBJ1-1; 7 positions match TRBD1. Germline V gene lookup returns CDR1 LNHDA and CDR2 SQIVND (reference sequence). The CDR3 consists of 15 residues. V shed 3 bases, J shed 7 bases, and the junction held 11 bases outside the gene matches. CDR3 bases read: TGTGCCAGTAGTATCTCCGGGACAGAAGGCCTTGAA. Translation gives CASSISGTEGLE. In full, the CDR3 is CASSISGTEGLEAFF.

A word on this clone: The read is 3 residues too short to cover the CDR3 end, so that end is filled in from the germline J gene. V usage is TRBV20-1 and J usage is TRBJ1-5; tentatively, D is TRBD1 (5 bases). V lost 3 bases to trimming and J lost 6 bases, with 15 bases between them. Germline values: CDR1 DFQATT, CDR2 SNEGSKA (reference sequence). This CDR3 is built from 14 residues. The CDR3 here is CSARGGAGGQPQHF. CDR3 DNA (partial): TGCAGTGCTAGGGGCGGGGCTGGTGGTCAGCCC.

As regards this clone: The read gets to within 3 residues of the CDR3 end, and the germline J gene fills in the rest. V and J are TRBV7-2 and TRBJ1-2; D unresolved. CDR3 length equals 12 residues. Germline CDR1 and CDR2: SGHTA and FQGNSA. The CDR3 is CASSSSRPDYTF. CDR3 DNA, as far as it was read: TGTGCCAGCAGCTCGTCTAGACCCGAC.

The chain's CDR3 is CASSGPGTGGYTF. CDR3 DNA (partial): TGTGCCAGCAGCGGACCCGGGACAGGTGGC. The chain joins TRBV7-9 to TRBJ1-2, with 8 bases fitting TRBD1. With the read ending 3 residues before the CDR3 end, the germline J gene is used to fill in that end. The trim removed 5 bases at V and 7 bases at J, leaving 6 bases unmatched. This CDR3 comprises 13 residues. The V gene's germline CDR1 is SEHNR and CDR2 FQNEAQ (reference sequence).

Worth noting for this clone: The read stops 3 residues short of the end of the CDR3; the missing end is completed from the germline J gene. V is TRBV5-1 and J is TRBJ2-6; possibly TRBD2 for D (6 bases). This CDR3 has 14 amino acids. Germline CDR1 reads SGHRS; CDR2 reads YFSETQ. Deletions cut 7 bases from V and 1 base from J, with 9 bases between. The CDR3 region is CASLEGSGANVLTF. The sequenced part of the CDR3 DNA is TGCGCCAGCTTGGAGGGTTCTGGGGCCAACGTC.

Note on this clone: The read finishes 3 residues shy of the CDR3 end, and the germline J gene is used to complete it. This chain connects TRBV5-4 to TRBJ1-4, with 7 bases aligning to TRBD1. Germline trimming cut 0 bases from V and 4 bases from J; bases unmatched to any gene: 3. Germline assignment: CDR1 SGHNT and CDR2 YYREEE (reference sequence). The CDR3 is 15 residues long. The DNA read from the CDR3 is TGTGCCAGCAGCTTGGCGGGACAGAGTAATGAAAAA. It is translated as CASSLAGQSNEK. The full CDR3 protein is CASSLAGQSNEKLFF.

Details on this clone: The read gets to within 3 residues of the CDR3 end, and the germline J gene fills in the rest. The genes are TRBV2 and TRBJ1-2; 7 nucleotides match TRBD1. Germline loops: CDR1 SNHLY, CDR2 FYNNEI. The CDR3 covers 15 residues. The CDR3 spells CASSESQGSTDTYTF. The sequenced CDR3 bases are TGTGCCAGCAGTGAATCACAGGGGAGCACAGATACC.

Comment on this clone: Read sequence stops 3 residues before the CDR3 end, and the germline J gene provides the missing end. The chain joins TRBV20-1 to TRBJ2-1; D gene ambiguous. This CDR3 region has 15 residues. Between the trimmed V and J ends, which lost 6 bases and 2 bases, there was a span of 17 bases. Germline CDR1 DFQATT, CDR2 SNEGSKA (reference sequence). The sequenced part of the CDR3 DNA is TGCAGTGCAACCCGCGACTCGACCGCCTACAATGAG. The encoded protein is CSATRDSTAYNE. The full CDR3 protein reads CSATRDSTAYNEQFF.

Turning to this clone: Coverage ceases 3 residues before the CDR3 finishes, and the germline J gene fills in the end. The chain has TRBV18 and TRBJ2-1, with TRBD1 as a possible D gene (5 bases). The CDR3 sequence is 17 residues long. Deletions cut 4 bases from V and 8 bases from J, with 24 bases between. The V gene's germline CDR1 is KGHSH and CDR2 LQKENI. The CDR3 loop reads CASSRVQNTIVRDEQFF. The CDR3 DNA, read in part, is TGTGCCAGCTCACGGGTACAGAATACAATAGTCAGGGATGAG. Variable domain in full (rest from reference TRBV18 and TRBJ2-1): NAGVMQNPRHLVRRRGQEARLRCSPMKGHSHVYWYRQLPEEGLKFMVYLQKENIIDESGMPKERFSAEFPKEGPSILRIQQVVRGDSAAYFCASSRVQNTIVRDEQFFGPGTRLTVL.

Turning to this clone: The same CDR3 arises from other DNA sequences in this sample as well. CDR3 amino acids: CASSVGQGTYEQYF. CDR3 DNA, as far as it was read: TGTGCCAGCAGCGTAGGACAGGGTACCTACGAG. The V gene is TRBV9, the J gene TRBJ2-7; 7 nucleotides align to TRBD1. The CDR3 extends 3 residues past the end of the read, so its final part is completed from the germline J gene. Germline CDR1 and CDR2: SGDLS and YYNGEE. V lost 0 bases, J lost 2 bases, and 2 bases stayed unmatched. The CDR3 runs to 14 residues.

As regards this clone: The CDR3 goes on 3 residues after the read ends, and that part is filled in from the germline J gene. The chain links TRBV7-9 to TRBJ2-3; a weak D match, TRBD1 (6 bases). There are 15 residues in the CDR3. Germline-derived CDR1 and CDR2 are SEHNR and FQNEAQ (reference sequence). CDR3 sequence reads: CASSPTGLVNQPQYF. The covered CDR3 bases are TGTGCCAGCAGCCCCACAGGGTTGGTCAATCAGCCG.

This clone is identified as medium-sized (0.01 to 0.1%) from frequency. The missing CDR3 end, 3 residues past where the read stops, is filled in from the germline J gene. The genes are TRBV18 and TRBJ2-4; 9 nucleotides align to TRBD1. The CDR3 covers 15 residues. With V trimmed by 2 bases and J by 2 bases, 1 base remained unmatched. Germline-derived CDR1 and CDR2 are KGHSH and LQKENI. This chain's CDR3 is CASSPGTGTKNIQYF. The sequenced part of the CDR3 DNA is TGTGCCAGCTCACCAGGGACAGGGACCAAAAACATT.

A word on this clone: The CDR3 is cut off 3 residues early in the read; its end comes from the germline J gene. The V and J genes are TRBV7-2 and TRBJ1-3; maybe TRBD1 (5 bases). The CDR3 is made up of 15 amino acids. Trimming took 5 bases from V and 0 from J, leaving 11 bases between them. In germline, CDR1 is SGHTA, CDR2 FQGNSA. The CDR3: CASSNRQHSGNTIYF. CDR3 bases read: TGTGCCAGCAGCAACCGACAGCACTCTGGAAACACC.

Regarding this clone: The read is 3 residues too short to cover the CDR3 end, so that end is filled in from the germline J gene. The chain links TRBV19 to TRBJ1-2, with 9 bases matching TRBD1. This CDR3 is 15 amino acids long. The V gene's germline CDR1 is LNHDA and CDR2 SQIVND (reference sequence). The chain's CDR3 is CASSIMGGQGYDYTF. The sequenced CDR3 bases are TGTGCCAGTAGTATAATGGGGGGACAGGGCTACGAC.

A remark on this clone: The read ends 3 residues early relative to the CDR3; the germline J gene fills the gap. The J gene is TRBJ1-2, the V gene TRBV7-6; possible D gene TRBD1, 6 bases. CDR3 size: 16 residues. Germline V gives CDR1 SGHVS, CDR2 FNYEAQ. The part of the CDR3 DNA that was read is TGTGCCAGCAGCCCCCTTAGCGGGGGCTCCTCCTACGAC. Translating gives CASSPLSGGSSYD. The entire CDR3 protein is CASSPLSGGSSYDYTF.

As regards this clone: Sequencing ends 3 residues short of the CDR3 end; the germline J gene provides the rest. V gene TRBV7-2 combines with J gene TRBJ1-1; weak D call: TRBD1 (5 bases). In germline, CDR1 is SGHTA, CDR2 FQGNSA. The V gene lost 0 bases and the J gene lost 7 bases, with 9 bases spanning the gap. The CDR3 covers 13 residues. The covered CDR3 bases are TGTGCCAGCAGCTTAGCGAGGGGAAATGAA. Protein product: CASSLARGNE. Given in full, the CDR3 is CASSLARGNEAFF.

With regard to this clone: The read ends 3 residues early relative to the CDR3; the germline J gene fills the gap. This rearrangement joins TRBV5-1 to TRBJ2-3; 7 bases are shared with TRBD1. Germline assignment: CDR1 SGHRS and CDR2 YFSETQ. CDR3 size: 13 residues. Incomplete CDR3 DNA: TGCGCCAGCAGCTCGACAGGGCTAGAGACG. Its protein is CASSSTGLET. The CDR3 in full is CASSSTGLETQYF.

CDR3 residues: CSASGGGGPGETQYF. Incomplete CDR3 DNA: TGCAGTGCTTCCGGCGGGGGGGGCCCGGGAGAGACC. The chain carries TRBV20-1 and TRBJ2-5, with TRBD2 matching over 9 bases. The read ends 3 residues early relative to the CDR3; the germline J gene fills the gap. The germline CDR1 and CDR2 sequences are DFQATT and SNEGSKA (reference sequence). The CDR3 extends over 15 amino acids. Trimming removed 5 bases from V and 4 bases from J; junction bases left unmatched: 11.

With regard to this clone: Read coverage stops 3 residues before the CDR3 terminus; the germline J gene supplies the remainder. The chain combines TRBV19 with TRBJ2-4, with D possibly being TRBD1 (6 bases). The CDR3 sequence is 19 residues long. Germline lookup yields CDR1 LNHDA and CDR2 SQIVND (reference sequence). This chain's CDR3 is CASSGVLETGTPSNYGQYF. The sequenced CDR3 bases are TGTGCCAGTAGTGGTGTCCTCGAAACGGGGACACCTTCGAACTATGGT.

In the case of this clone: The sequenced fragment ends 3 residues before the CDR3 boundary, so the rest is inferred from the germline J gene. The V and J genes are TRBV4-1 and TRBJ2-7, with D possibly matching TRBD1 (6 bases). The CDR3 runs to 16 residues. V lost 5 bases and J lost 2, with 19 bases in between. Germline CDR1 reads MGHRA; CDR2 reads YSYEKL. CDR3 in amino acids: CASSRQVAGDPYEQYF. Partial CDR3 DNA: TGCGCCAGCAGCAGACAAGTTGCAGGGGACCCCTACGAG.

Worth noting for this clone: The read finishes 3 residues shy of the CDR3 end, and the germline J gene is used to complete it. The chain uses TRBV20-1 and TRBJ2-5, with 8 bases fitting TRBD2. J was trimmed by 5 bases and V by 1 base; bases with no gene match: 6. The V gene's germline CDR1 is DFQATT and CDR2 SNEGSKA (reference sequence). The CDR3 is 14 residues long. The covered CDR3 bases are TGCAGTGCTAGAGTTTTTCCTAGCGGGGAGACC. Its protein product is CSARVFPSGET. The entire CDR3 protein reads CSARVFPSGETQYF.

Partial CDR3 DNA: TGTGCCAGTAGTATAGATACAGGTTTGAACATT. Residues: CASSIDTGLNI. The entire CDR3 protein reads CASSIDTGLNIQYF. This chain connects TRBV19 to TRBJ2-4; D is possibly TRBD1 (5 bases). From the germline J gene comes the end of the CDR3, since the read stops 3 residues before it. Germline V CDR1 and CDR2: LNHDA, SQIVND (reference sequence). The V and J ends lost 0 bases and 7 bases respectively, with 10 bases between them. The CDR3 loop spans 14 amino acids.

About this clone: The read terminates 3 residues ahead of where the CDR3 ends, so the germline J gene completes it. V and J are TRBV7-9 and TRBJ1-2; 11 bases map to TRBD1. Germline trimming cut 6 bases from V and 3 bases from J; bases unmatched to any gene: 3. This CDR3 has 14 residues. Looked up from germline, CDR1 is SEHNR and CDR2 is FQNEAQ (reference sequence). The CDR3 bases that were read are TGTGCCAGCAGTCCGGGACAGGGGGACTATGGC. Encoded protein: CASSPGQGDYG. From start to end, the CDR3 is CASSPGQGDYGYTF.

In the case of this clone: Read coverage stops 3 residues before the CDR3 terminus; the germline J gene supplies the remainder. The rearrangement uses TRBV7-9 and TRBJ1-2, with TRBD1 matching 8 bases. The CDR3 has 15 residues. Germline CDR1 SEHNR, CDR2 FQNEAQ (reference sequence). V lost 1 base to trimming and J lost 6 bases; unmatched junction nucleotides: 7. The CDR3 loop is CASSLVEGQGNGYTF. CDR3 DNA, as far as it was read: TGTGCCAGCAGCTTAGTCGAAGGACAGGGAAATGGC.

With respect to this clone: The missing CDR3 end, 3 residues past where the read stops, is filled in from the germline J gene. The chain combines TRBV20-1 with TRBJ2-4; 11 nucleotides match TRBD2. The V gene's germline CDR1 is DFQATT and CDR2 SNEGSKA (reference sequence). CDR3 length equals 14 residues. J lost 4 bases, V lost 6 bases, and 5 bases had no gene match. Partial CDR3 DNA: TGCAGTGCAATAGCGGGGGGGCCGAAAAACATT. Translating gives CSAIAGGPKNI. The entire CDR3 protein is CSAIAGGPKNIQYF.

About this clone itself: Read data end 3 residues before the CDR3 end; the end is taken from the germline J gene. J is TRBJ2-3 and V is TRBV6-2 or TRBV6-3, with 9 nucleotides matching TRBD1. The CDR3 has 15 residues. V gave up 5 bases and J gave up 4 bases; unmatched junction bases: 7. Germline V gene sequence: CDR1 MNHEY, CDR2 SVGEGT. The CDR3 DNA, read in part, is TGTGCCAGCAGTCAGGGGGACAGGGAGGCAGATACG. It codes for CASSQGDREADT. The full CDR3 is CASSQGDREADTQYF.

With regard to this clone: From the germline J gene comes the end of the CDR3, since the read stops 3 residues before it. The chain is built from TRBV6-2 or TRBV6-3 and TRBJ1-3; tentative D call: TRBD1 (6 bases). Trimming removed 5 bases from V and 0 bases from J, with 14 bases in between. The germline V gene has CDR1 MNHEY and CDR2 SVGEGT. The CDR3 is made up of 16 amino acids. This CDR3 reads CASSPRQEHSGNTIYF. Incomplete CDR3 DNA: TGTGCCAGCAGTCCGCGACAGGAGCACTCTGGAAACACC.

Of note for this clone: The read finishes 3 residues shy of the CDR3 end, and the germline J gene is used to complete it. The chain combines TRBV20-1 with TRBJ2-3; 10 positions match TRBD2. Germline loops: CDR1 DFQATT, CDR2 SNEGSKA (reference sequence). The CDR3 covers 16 residues. The ends lost 6 bases at V and 4 bases at J; junction bases unmatched: 13. CDR3 DNA, as far as it was read: TGCAGTGCCACAGGGCCTAGCGGGGGAGAAGCAGATACG. Amino acids: CSATGPSGGEADT. The CDR3 in full is CSATGPSGGEADTQYF.

About this clone itself: The CDR3 extends 3 residues past the end of the read, so its final part is completed from the germline J gene. This sequence joins TRBV30 and TRBJ2-1; D is possibly TRBD1 (5 bases). The CDR3 has 12 residues. V lost 7 bases and J lost 3, with 10 bases in between. CDR1 GTSNPN and CDR2 SVGIG come from the germline V gene (reference sequence). The CDR3 here is CASEGVYNEQFF. Incomplete CDR3 DNA: TGTGCCTCGGAAGGGGTCTACAATGAG.